These 28 T cell receptor beta chains were all obtained from the same sample, sequenced in a study of shared clonotypes between healthy human individuals. Sequencing was performed with immunoSEQ multiplex PCR; in TCRdb, only in-frame clones are kept and a portion is missing. The sample has about 2 million clones, roughly 94% seen once. The material sequenced was naive CD4+ T cells sorted from blood. Subset described: CD45RA+ positively selected. These receptors were obtained from a man in his late teens or twenties in good health.

This clone appeared a single time. The chain employs TRBV6-5 and TRBJ2-7; D may match TRBD1 or TRBD2 (5 bases each). This CDR3 has 13 amino acids. V dropped 4 bases and J dropped 4 bases, with 11 bases sitting between them. Germline V lookup: CDR1 MNHEY, CDR2 SVGAGI. The CDR3 sequence: CASSFPGPYEQYF. The CDR3 DNA sequence: TGTGCCAGCAGTTTCCCGGGACCGTACGAGCAGTACTTC.

The V gene is TRBV4-3, the J gene TRBJ1-4; D unresolved. Germline lookup yields CDR1 LGHNA and CDR2 YSLEER. CDR3 size: 16 residues. Trimming stripped 3 bases from V and 7 bases from J, with 18 bases between. This chain's CDR3 is CASSHEGAPGPEKLFF. The CDR3 DNA is TGCGCCAGCAGCCATGAAGGCGCCCCTGGTCCTGAAAAACTGTTTTTT.

The chain employs TRBV5-1 and TRBJ2-2; D unclear. Germline V lookup: CDR1 SGHRS, CDR2 YFSETQ. CDR3 length equals 14 residues. Trimming took 2 bases from V and 7 from J, leaving 12 bases between them. CDR3 in amino acids: CASSFRTAIGELFF. For the CDR3, the DNA is TGCGCCAGCAGCTTCAGGACGGCCATCGGGGAGCTGTTTTTT.

The chain uses TRBV7-8 and TRBJ2-5; D gene uncertain. There are 13 residues in the CDR3. Germline loops: CDR1 SGHVS, CDR2 FQNEAQ. Trimming removed 1 base at V and 5 bases at J, with 8 bases between. CDR3 bases: TGTGCCAGCAGCTTAGGGACGTCCGAGACCCAGTACTTC. Protein: CASSLGTSETQYF.

V gene TRBV5-1 combines with J gene TRBJ1-1; no firm D call. V was clipped by 3 bases and J by 1 base, with 10 bases between them. Germline assignment: CDR1 SGHRS and CDR2 YFSETQ. The CDR3 extends over 14 amino acids. The CDR3 reads CASSSRPANTEAFF. CDR3 DNA: TGCGCCAGCAGCTCCCGGCCGGCGAACACTGAAGCTTTCTTT.

The chain links TRBV6-5 to TRBJ1-2; 7 nucleotides align to TRBD1. CDR3 length equals 16 residues. Germline CDR1 and CDR2: MNHEY and SVGAGI. With V trimmed by 6 bases and J by 6 bases, 16 bases remained unmatched. The CDR3 is CASSYAGQAMGDGYTF. CDR3 nucleotides: TGTGCCAGCAGCTACGCCGGACAGGCCATGGGTGATGGCTACACCTTC.

This chain uses TRBV10-1 with TRBJ2-1; 10 bases agree with TRBD2. CDR1 and CDR2 (germline): WNHNN, SYGVQD (reference sequence). J was trimmed by 10 bases and V by 0 bases; bases with no gene match: 12. The CDR3 consists of 17 residues. CDR3 sequence (DNA): TGCGCCAGCAGTGAGTCGAGAGCGGGGGGGCTCTCCGGAGAGCAGTTCTTC. Its protein product is CASSESRAGGLSGEQFF.

V gene TRBV29-1 combines with J gene TRBJ1-4, with D uncertain. Germline loops: CDR1 SQVTM, CDR2 ANQGSEA. This CDR3 is built from 12 residues. Trimming stripped 6 bases from V and 6 bases from J, with 11 bases between. For the CDR3, the DNA is TGCAGCGTGTCCTCCAGAGATGAAAAACTGTTTTTT. The encoded protein is CSVSSRDEKLFF.

The rearrangement joins TRBV2 to TRBJ1-2, with D unclear. The CDR3 runs to 17 residues. Looked up from germline, CDR1 is SNHLY and CDR2 is FYNNEI. V was shortened by 2 bases and J by 4 bases, with 20 bases between the two germline ends. CDR3 sequence: CASSENRFWAPGYGYTF. The CDR3 region has the DNA TGTGCCAGCAGTGAAAATAGGTTTTGGGCTCCCGGCTATGGCTACACCTTC.

V and J are TRBV30 and TRBJ1-1, with a weak D call TRBD1 (6 bases). CDR3 length equals 13 residues. Looked up from germline, CDR1 is GTSNPN and CDR2 is SVGIG (reference sequence). Trimming pared 7 bases from V and 5 bases from J, leaving 17 bases between. The CDR3, as DNA: TGTGCCTCCCCCGGGGGGGCCGGGACTGAAGCTTTCTTT. Encoded protein: CASPGGAGTEAFF.

This chain connects TRBV6-1 to TRBJ2-3; TRBD2 matches at 9 bases. Looked up from germline, CDR1 is MNHNS and CDR2 is SASEGT. This CDR3 has 18 residues. The V segment lost 1 base and the J segment 5 bases; nucleotides outside the gene matches: 13. CDR3 DNA: TGTGCCAGCAGTGAAGGGTCACTAGCGGGCCTTCCTGGAGATACGCAGTATTTT. It yields the protein CASSEGSLAGLPGDTQYF.

J is TRBJ1-2 and V is TRBV29-1, with 9 bases lining up with TRBD1. J lost 7 bases, V lost 7 bases, and 28 bases had no gene match. This CDR3 has 19 amino acids. The germline gives CDR1 SQVTM, CDR2 ANQGSEA. In DNA, the CDR3 is TGCAGCGCCAACCCCTACTACAGGGGGCTAGACCGACATGCTGGTGGCTACACCTTC. Protein product: CSANPYYRGLDRHAGGYTF.

Of note for this clone: A much more abundant neighbour one base away suggests this may be a read error. Other DNA sequences of this sample code for an identical CDR3. The V gene is TRBV30, the J gene TRBJ1-4; no firm D call. CDR3 size: 12 residues. Germline-derived CDR1 and CDR2 are GTSNPN and SVGIG (reference sequence). The CDR3 reads CAWSVNSEKLFF. As DNA, the CDR3 is TGCGCCTGGAGTGTAAACAGTGAAAAACTGTTTTTT.

The chain joins TRBV6-1 to TRBJ2-7, with D perhaps given as TRBD1 or TRBD2 (5 bases each). With 6 bases removed from V and 1 base from J, the gap between germline ends came to 16 bases. CDR1 is MNHNS and CDR2 is SASEGT in the germline V gene. The CDR3 sequence is 15 residues long. The CDR3 sequence: CASSLPGPQSYEQYF. The CDR3 region has the DNA TGTGCCAGCAGCCTACCGGGACCCCAATCCTACGAGCAGTACTTC.

This rearrangement joins TRBV19 to TRBJ2-7, with a tentative D call TRBD2 (6 bases). The CDR3 is 16 amino acids. CDR1 and CDR2 from the germline V gene are LNHDA and SQIVND (reference sequence). Between the trimmed V and J ends, which lost 3 bases and 3 bases, there was a span of 18 bases. The CDR3 bases are TGTGCCAGTAGTATCCAACAGTCCGGGGGAAACTACGAGCAGTACTTC. It is translated as CASSIQQSGGNYEQYF.

The rearrangement links TRBV5-1 to TRBJ2-3, with TRBD2 matching over 7 bases. The trim removed 4 bases at V and 4 bases at J, leaving 9 bases unmatched. The CDR3 contains 15 residues. CDR1 and CDR2 (germline): SGHRS, YFSETQ. The CDR3 bases are TGCGCCAGCAGCGAAGCGGCGGGAGCGCCAGATACGCAGTATTTT. Its translation: CASSEAAGAPDTQYF. The full variable domain, completed using reference TRBV5-1 and TRBJ2-3, is KAGVTQTPRYLIKTRGQQVTLSCSPISGHRSVSWYQQTPGQGLQFLFEYFSETQRNKGNFPGRFSGRQFSNSRSEMNVSTLELGDSALYLCASSEAAGAPDTQYFGPGTRLTVL.

This chain joins TRBV5-8 and TRBJ1-2; D perhaps matches TRBD1 (6 bases). Germline-derived CDR1 and CDR2 are SGHTS and YDEGEE. V was clipped by 4 bases and J by 1 base, with 14 bases between them. CDR3 length: 15 amino acids. DNA of the CDR3: TGTGCCAGCAGCGTCCGGACAGATCGTAACTATGGCTACACCTTC. It codes for CASSVRTDRNYGYTF.

The chain carries TRBV30 and TRBJ2-1; a possible D gene is TRBD1 (5 bases). This CDR3 is built from 13 residues. CDR1 is GTSNPN and CDR2 is SVGIG in the germline V gene (reference sequence). V gave up 8 bases and J gave up 3 bases, with 14 bases separating them. CDR3 sequence (DNA): TGTGCCGTGCCCAGGGTAAGCTACAATGAGCAGTTCTTC. Its protein is CAVPRVSYNEQFF.

This chain uses TRBV28 with TRBJ2-6, with D perhaps given as TRBD1 or TRBD2 (5 bases each). V lost 7 bases to trimming and J lost 0 bases, with 16 bases between them. There are 17 residues in the CDR3. Germline CDR1 reads MDHEN; CDR2 reads SYDVKM. As DNA, the CDR3 is TGTGCCAGCACGGGGCAGGATAAAAGCTCTGGGGCCAACGTCCTGACTTTC. Protein product: CASTGQDKSSGANVLTF.

Only one count was recorded for this clone. V is TRBV29-1 and J is TRBJ1-2; TRBD1 might be the D (6 bases). Germline CDR1 and CDR2: SQVTM and ANQGSEA. V lost 4 bases to trimming and J lost 6 bases, with 21 bases between them. The CDR3 has 15 residues. CDR3 amino acids: CSVGPLGGRTDGYTF. CDR3 in DNA: TGCAGCGTTGGGCCCCTTGGGGGGCGAACGGATGGCTACACCTTC.

This chain connects TRBV7-2 to TRBJ2-2; 8 bases are a match to TRBD2. The CDR3 runs 18 residues. Germline lookup yields CDR1 SGHTA and CDR2 FQGNSA. V lost 1 base, J lost 6 bases, and 13 bases stayed unmatched. This CDR3 is CASSLVVAGPLMAGELFF. The CDR3, as DNA: TGTGCCAGCAGCTTAGTGGTAGCGGGGCCTCTTATGGCCGGGGAGCTGTTTTTT.

The chain joins TRBV5-1 to TRBJ1-6; perhaps TRBD1 as D (5 bases). The ends were cut back, 2 bases at V and 0 bases at J, with 15 bases in the middle. Germline V lookup: CDR1 SGHRS, CDR2 YFSETQ. There are 18 residues in the CDR3. The CDR3 DNA sequence: TGCGCCAGCAGCTTCGGGGACTTGGGGAGCTCCTATAATTCACCCCTCCACTTT. This sequence encodes CASSFGDLGSSYNSPLHF.

The V call is TRBV2, the J call TRBJ2-7, with TRBD1 matching 10 bases. V lost 6 bases, J lost 4 bases, and 3 bases stayed unmatched. Germline V gene lookup returns CDR1 SNHLY and CDR2 FYNNEI. The CDR3 is 13 residues long. DNA for the CDR3: TGTGCCAGCAGGACAGGGGGCTTGTACGAGCAGTACTTC. It yields the protein CASRTGGLYEQYF.

The J gene is TRBJ2-7, the V gene TRBV11-2; D is possibly TRBD1 (6 bases). Germline V gene data show CDR1 as SGHAT and CDR2 as FQNNGV. The CDR3 loop spans 14 amino acids. The V gene lost 1 base and the J gene lost 3 bases, with 10 bases spanning the gap. This CDR3 reads CASSLGTDLYEQYF. The DNA for the CDR3 is TGTGCCAGCAGCTTAGGGACAGATCTCTACGAGCAGTACTTC.

Comment on this clone: The same CDR3 can be traced to other DNA sequences in this sample. This chain joins TRBV9 and TRBJ2-3; the D is unclear. Germline V gene sequence: CDR1 SGDLS, CDR2 YYNGEE. There are 14 residues in the CDR3. V was clipped by 0 bases and J by 4 bases, with 9 bases between them. CDR3 amino acids: CASSVGLAADTQYF. CDR3 in DNA: TGTGCCAGCAGCGTAGGCTTAGCAGCAGATACGCAGTATTTT.

The chain has TRBV30 and TRBJ1-5; 7 bases align to TRBD1. V lost 1 base to trimming and J lost 6 bases; unmatched junction nucleotides: 6. The CDR3 runs 14 residues. Germline CDR1 reads GTSNPN; CDR2 reads SVGIG (reference sequence). The CDR3 is CAWSGQGGGQPQHF. The CDR3 bases are TGTGCCTGGAGTGGACAGGGAGGAGGTCAGCCCCAGCATTTT.

Only one count was recorded for this clone. The V gene is TRBV2, the J gene TRBJ2-5; 9 bases line up with TRBD2. This CDR3 is built from 14 residues. CDR1 SNHLY and CDR2 FYNNEI come from the germline V gene. The V and J ends lost 7 bases and 5 bases, in that order; junction bases with no gene match: 8. The CDR3 reads CASKDFGLAETQYF. For the CDR3, the DNA is TGTGCCAGCAAGGACTTTGGACTAGCGGAGACCCAGTACTTC.

This chain connects TRBV30 to TRBJ1-2, with D perhaps matching TRBD1 (6 bases). V was shortened by 2 bases and J by 2 bases, with 18 bases between the two germline ends. The V gene's germline CDR1 is GTSNPN and CDR2 SVGIG (reference sequence). The CDR3 spans 16 residues. CDR3 coding DNA: TGTGCCTGGAGTCTACTACAGGGACTCGAAAACTATGGCTACACCTTC. Translating it yields CAWSLLQGLENYGYTF.